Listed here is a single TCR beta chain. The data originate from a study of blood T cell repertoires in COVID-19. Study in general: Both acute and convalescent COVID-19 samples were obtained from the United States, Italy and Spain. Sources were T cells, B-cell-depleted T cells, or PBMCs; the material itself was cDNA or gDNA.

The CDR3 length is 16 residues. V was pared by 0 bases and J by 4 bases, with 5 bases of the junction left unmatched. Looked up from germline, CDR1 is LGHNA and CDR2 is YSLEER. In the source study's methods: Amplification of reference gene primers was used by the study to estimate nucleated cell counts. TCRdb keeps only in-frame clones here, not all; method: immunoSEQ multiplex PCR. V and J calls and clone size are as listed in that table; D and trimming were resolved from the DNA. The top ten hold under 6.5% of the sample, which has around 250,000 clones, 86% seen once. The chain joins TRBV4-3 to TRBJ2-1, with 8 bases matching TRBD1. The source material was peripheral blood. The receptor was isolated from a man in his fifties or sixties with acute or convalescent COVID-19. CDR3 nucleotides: TGCGCCAGCAGCCAAGATCAGGGGGCGGGATACAATGAGCAGTTCTTC. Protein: CASSQDQGAGYNEQFF.